This TCR beta chain was sequenced during a study of T cell responses to AZD1222 COVID-19 vaccine. The repertoire was sequenced with immunoSEQ multiplex PCR; TCRdb's copy has only in-frame clones and lacks some. The data hold more than 95,000 clones, with around 89% observed a single time. The receptor was derived from an adult who received the AZD1222 COVID-19 vaccine. Here the sequenced sample was peripheral blood, taken 28 days after the second AZD1222 dose.

This CDR3 is CASSPPGGADEQYF. The CDR3 DNA reads TGTGCCAGCAGCCCCCCCGGGGGGGCCGACGAGCAGTACTTC. This chain connects TRBV7-9 to TRBJ2-7; TRBD2 aligns across 8 bases. After removal of 5 bases from V and 5 bases from J, the junction contained 8 bases not matched to a gene. CDR1 SEHNR and CDR2 FQNEAQ come from the germline V gene (reference sequence). CDR3 size: 14 residues.